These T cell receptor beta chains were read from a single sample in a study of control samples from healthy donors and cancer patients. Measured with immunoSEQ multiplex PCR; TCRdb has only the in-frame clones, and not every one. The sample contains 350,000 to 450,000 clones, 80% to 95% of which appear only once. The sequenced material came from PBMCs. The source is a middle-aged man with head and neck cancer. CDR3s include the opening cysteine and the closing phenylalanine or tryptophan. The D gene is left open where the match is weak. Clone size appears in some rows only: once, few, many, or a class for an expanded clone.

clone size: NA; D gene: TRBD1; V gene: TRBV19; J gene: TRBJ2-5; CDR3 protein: CASRGQGLQETQYF; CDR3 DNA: TGTGCCAGTAGGGGACAGGGACTTCAAGAGACCCAGTACTTC
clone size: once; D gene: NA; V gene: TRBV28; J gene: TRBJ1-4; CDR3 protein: CASSFFLRQKPVEKLFF; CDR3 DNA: TGTGCCAGCAGTTTCTTCCTGAGACAGAAGCCGGTGGAAAAACTGTTTTTT
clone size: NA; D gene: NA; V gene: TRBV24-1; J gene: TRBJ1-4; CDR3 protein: CATSDHRATNEKLFF; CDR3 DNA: TGTGCCACCAGTGACCACAGGGCAACTAATGAAAAACTGTTTTTT
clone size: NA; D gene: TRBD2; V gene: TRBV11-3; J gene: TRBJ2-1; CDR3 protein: CASSRGLANEQFF; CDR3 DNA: TGTGCCAGCAGCCGCGGACTAGCCAATGAGCAGTTCTTC
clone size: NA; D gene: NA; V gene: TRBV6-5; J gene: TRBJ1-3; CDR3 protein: CASSYGTVISGNTIYF; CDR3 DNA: TGTGCCAGCAGTTACGGCACGGTTATCTCTGGAAACACCATATATTTT
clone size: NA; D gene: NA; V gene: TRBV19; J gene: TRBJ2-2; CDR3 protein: CASSLLQQGGELFF; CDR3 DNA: TGTGCCAGTAGTTTACTACAACAGGGAGGGGAGCTGTTTTTT
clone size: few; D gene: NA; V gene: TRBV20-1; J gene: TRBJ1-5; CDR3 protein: CSASVRVTNQPQHF; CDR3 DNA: TGCAGTGCTAGTGTACGCGTGACCAATCAGCCCCAGCATTTT
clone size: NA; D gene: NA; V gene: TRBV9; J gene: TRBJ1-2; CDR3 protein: CASSASGTAYGYTF; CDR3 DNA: TGTGCCAGCAGCGCTAGTGGGACGGCCTATGGCTACACCTTC
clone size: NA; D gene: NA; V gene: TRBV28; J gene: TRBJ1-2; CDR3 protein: CASRAGGGVLGSYGYTF; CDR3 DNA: TGTGCCAGCAGGGCCGGAGGAGGGGTCTTGGGGAGTTATGGCTACACCTTC
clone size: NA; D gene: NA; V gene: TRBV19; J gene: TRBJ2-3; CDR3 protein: CASRLPSTDTQYF; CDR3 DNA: TGTGCCAGTAGGTTACCTAGCACAGATACGCAGTATTTT
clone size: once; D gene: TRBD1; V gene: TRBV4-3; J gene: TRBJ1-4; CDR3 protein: CASSQGNRGTNEKLFF; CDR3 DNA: TGCGCCAGCAGCCAAGGCAACAGGGGAACTAATGAAAAACTGTTTTTT
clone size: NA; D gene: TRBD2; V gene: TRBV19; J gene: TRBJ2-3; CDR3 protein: CASSMTSGGTDTQYF; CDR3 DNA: TGTGCCAGTAGTATGACCAGCGGGGGCACAGATACGCAGTATTTT
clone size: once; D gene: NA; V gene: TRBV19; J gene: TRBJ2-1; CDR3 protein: CASTKGNFFYNEQFF; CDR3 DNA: TGTGCCAGTACGAAAGGTAACTTCTTTTACAATGAGCAGTTCTTC
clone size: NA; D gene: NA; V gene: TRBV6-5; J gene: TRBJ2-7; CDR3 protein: CASSYSNRHNSYEQYF; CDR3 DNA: TGTGCCAGCAGTTACTCTAACAGGCACAACTCCTACGAGCAGTACTTC
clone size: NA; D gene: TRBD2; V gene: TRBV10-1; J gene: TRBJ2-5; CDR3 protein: CASSESSGGMETQYF; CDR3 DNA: TGCGCCAGCAGTGAGTCCAGCGGGGGTATGGAGACCCAGTACTTC
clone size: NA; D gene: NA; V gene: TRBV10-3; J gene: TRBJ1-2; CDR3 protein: CAITVEGDGYGYTF; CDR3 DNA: TGTGCCATCACGGTTGAAGGGGATGGCTATGGCTACACCTTC
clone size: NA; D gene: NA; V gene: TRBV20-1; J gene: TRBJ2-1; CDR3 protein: CSADSNNEQFF; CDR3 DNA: TGCAGTGCTGACAGCAACAATGAGCAGTTCTTC
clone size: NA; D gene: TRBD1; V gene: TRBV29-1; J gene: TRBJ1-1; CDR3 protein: CSVLQGRWSPPGAFF; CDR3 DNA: TGCAGCGTTCTACAGGGGCGGTGGTCACCACCTGGAGCTTTCTTT
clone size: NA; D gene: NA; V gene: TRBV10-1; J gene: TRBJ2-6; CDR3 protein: CASSESSGANVLTF; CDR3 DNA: TGCGCCAGCAGCGAAAGCTCTGGGGCCAACGTCCTGACTTTC
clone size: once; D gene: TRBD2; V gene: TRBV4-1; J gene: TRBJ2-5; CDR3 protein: CASSHRGTSGRAGRQETQYF; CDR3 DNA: TGCGCCAGCAGCCACCGAGGGACTAGCGGGAGGGCCGGAAGACAAGAGACCCAGTACTTC
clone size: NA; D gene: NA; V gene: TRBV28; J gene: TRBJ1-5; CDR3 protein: CASRFPPSQPQHF; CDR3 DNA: TGTGCCAGCAGATTTCCCCCTTCGCAGCCCCAGCATTTT
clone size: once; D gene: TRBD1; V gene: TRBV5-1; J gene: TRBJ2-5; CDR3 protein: CASSLAGQGAMETQYF; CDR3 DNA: TGCGCCAGCAGCTTGGCCGGACAGGGGGCGATGGAGACCCAGTACTTC
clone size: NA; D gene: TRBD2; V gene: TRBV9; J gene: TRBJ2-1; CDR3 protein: CASSVGLAVGLDEQFF; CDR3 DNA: TGTGCCAGCAGCGTAGGTCTAGCGGTCGGGTTAGATGAGCAGTTCTTC
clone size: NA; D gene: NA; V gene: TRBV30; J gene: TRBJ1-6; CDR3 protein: CAWATGPDNSPLHF; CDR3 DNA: TGTGCCTGGGCGACAGGCCCCGATAATTCACCCCTCCACTTT
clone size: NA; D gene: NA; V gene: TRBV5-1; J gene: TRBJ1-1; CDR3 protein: CASSPASGNTEAFF; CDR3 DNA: TGCGCCAGCAGCCCGGCTAGTGGGAACACTGAAGCTTTCTTT
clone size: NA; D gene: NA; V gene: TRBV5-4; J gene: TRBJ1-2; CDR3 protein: CASSVTGMSGYTF; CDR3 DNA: TGTGCCAGCAGCGTTACAGGGATGTCTGGCTACACCTTC
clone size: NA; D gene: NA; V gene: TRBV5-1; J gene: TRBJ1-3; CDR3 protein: CASSFTGYTIYF; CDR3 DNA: TGCGCCAGCAGCTTCACGGGGTACACCATATATTTT
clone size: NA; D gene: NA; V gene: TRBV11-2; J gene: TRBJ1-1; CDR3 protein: CASSLVRNTEAFF; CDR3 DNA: TGTGCCAGCAGCTTAGTTCGGAACACTGAAGCTTTCTTT
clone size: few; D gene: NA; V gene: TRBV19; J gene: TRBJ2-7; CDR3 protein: CASSPRRAGLEQYF; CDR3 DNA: TGTGCCAGTAGTCCGAGGCGGGCAGGTTTAGAGCAGTACTTC
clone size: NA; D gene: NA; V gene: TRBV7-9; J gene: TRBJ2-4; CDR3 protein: CASSLSLGDSGIQYF; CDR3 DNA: TGTGCCAGCAGCTTATCCCTTGGAGATTCGGGCATTCAGTACTTC
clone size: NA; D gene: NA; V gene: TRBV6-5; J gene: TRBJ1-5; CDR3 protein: CASSLQGGNQPQHF; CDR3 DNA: TGTGCCAGCAGCCTACAAGGAGGCAATCAGCCCCAGCATTTT
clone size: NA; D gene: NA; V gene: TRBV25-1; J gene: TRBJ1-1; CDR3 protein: CASSAFSNTEAFF; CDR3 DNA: TGTGCCAGCAGTGCGTTCTCGAACACTGAAGCTTTCTTT
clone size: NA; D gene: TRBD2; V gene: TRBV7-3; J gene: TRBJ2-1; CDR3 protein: CASSLTASGQSEQFF; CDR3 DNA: TGTGCCAGCAGCTTAACGGCTAGCGGGCAAAGTGAGCAGTTCTTC
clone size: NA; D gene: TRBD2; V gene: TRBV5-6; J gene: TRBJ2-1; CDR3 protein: CASSWRLAGEYNEQFF; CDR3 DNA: TGTGCCAGCAGCTGGCGACTAGCGGGGGAATACAATGAGCAGTTCTTC
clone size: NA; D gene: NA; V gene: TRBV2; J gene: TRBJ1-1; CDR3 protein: CASKTAPNTEAFF; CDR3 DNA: TGTGCCAGTAAGACAGCACCGAACACTGAAGCTTTCTTT
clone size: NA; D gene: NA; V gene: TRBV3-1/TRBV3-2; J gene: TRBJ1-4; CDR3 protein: CASSLERTGLVKLFF; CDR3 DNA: TGTGCCAGCAGCCTCGAAAGAACCGGGCTTGTAAAACTGTTTTTT
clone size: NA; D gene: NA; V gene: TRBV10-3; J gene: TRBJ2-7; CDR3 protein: CAIGGLSYEQYF; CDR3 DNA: TGTGCCATCGGGGGACTTTCCTACGAGCAGTACTTC